These T cell receptor beta chains were read from a single sample in a study of identical twins. TCRdb redid the calling of the 5' RACE reads with MiXCR, one entry per CDR3 protein. Of fewer than 500,000 distinct CDR3 sequences in the sample, approximately 24% were seen once. This sample also belongs to another study, concerning T cells expressing NK-cell markers.

Sequencing was carried out using CD4+ T cells sorted from blood. The receptors were gathered from a woman between 18 and 29 years old in good health. The CDR3 runs from the conserved cysteine through the conserved F or W.

TRBV28	TRBJ2-6	CASRPGRGPYSGANVLTF
TRBV5-5	TRBJ2-7	CASENYYGYLVEQYF
TRBV2	TRBJ2-7	CASSAQTRLWQYF
TRBV12-3/TRBV12-4	TRBJ2-7	CASAMGQGGPYEQYF
TRBV12-3/TRBV12-4	TRBJ2-3	CASSKRTGRDTQYF
TRBV7-9	TRBJ2-3	CASSLAIGGTDTQYF
TRBV27	TRBJ2-7	CASSLSRGWGVHEQYF
TRBV11-3	TRBJ2-1	CASSLGQSGQFF
TRBV5-1	TRBJ2-3	CASSGGLAGVVDTQYF
TRBV5-1	TRBJ2-3	CASSRGSSGMYTDTQYF
TRBV7-9	TRBJ2-7	CASSLDSGITYEQYF
TRBV6-5	TRBJ2-7	CASSLRTGGGRSYEQYF
TRBV24-1	TRBJ2-3	CATSDPAGSADTQYF
TRBV9	TRBJ2-1	CASSGRRGAESEQFF
TRBV20-1	TRBJ2-1	CSARVGAGGYNEQFF
TRBV6-5	TRBJ2-7	CASSYSTGTGVHEQYF
TRBV15	TRBJ2-1	CATSRSLQGAEQFF
TRBV30	TRBJ2-3	CAWDRGLGDTQYF
TRBV7-2	TRBJ2-3	CASTKTGTGGADTQYF
TRBV7-6	TRBJ1-4	CASSLHGQGSNEKLFF
TRBV2	TRBJ2-5	CASSENGETQYF
TRBV5-1	TRBJ2-7	CASSSGTGGAEQYF
TRBV5-1	TRBJ2-7	CASSSRTGSDEQYF
TRBV20-1	TRBJ2-2	CSARDRLAGNTGELFF
TRBV3-1	TRBJ2-3	CASSQYRTQYF
TRBV27	TRBJ2-1	CASSPRGRFGNEQFF
TRBV10-3	TRBJ2-2	CAISESRGQSGELFF
TRBV19	TRBJ2-5	CASATGAETQYF
TRBV10-3	TRBJ1-2	CAISESIEGRHGYTF
TRBV7-2	TRBJ2-2	CASSLKGFIGELFF
TRBV12-3/TRBV12-4	TRBJ2-7	CASSFVAGVSYEQYF
TRBV11-2	TRBJ2-7	CASSGRDGTATYEQYF
TRBV5-6	TRBJ2-3	CASSLRLAGGLDTQYF
TRBV6-1	TRBJ1-5	CASSAGSNQPQHF
TRBV5-5	TRBJ2-2	CASRLFSATTGELFF
TRBV7-9	TRBJ2-5	CASSNYRLGETQYF
TRBV10-3	TRBJ2-1	CAIRGLASGEQFF
TRBV6-2/TRBV6-3	TRBJ2-1	CASSYGLGIGGFF
TRBV7-2	TRBJ2-5	CASSLAHTQETQYF